This paragraph reports one TCR beta chain. What it recognizes is unknown. The CDR3 covers 15 residues. CDR1 is ENHRY, CDR2 SYGVKD, per germline. V gave up 0 bases and J gave up 1 base, with 10 bases separating them. These data belong to a study of T cells after yellow fever vaccination. Notes on the study in general: Only a small proportion of the clonotypes turned up in both the CD4 and the CD8 compartments, likely arising from convergent recombination.

Generation of TCR cDNA used 5'RACE template switching (which added a universal primer site and UMIs). MiXCR, applied by TCRdb to the 5' RACE reads, yields one record per CDR3 protein. The data show a few hundred thousand distinct CDR3 sequences, less than 9.5% seen once. The genes are TRBV10-3 and TRBJ2-7, with no clear D. This receptor was obtained from a man between 18 and 35 years old who received the YFV17D yellow fever vaccine. This specimen consisted of CD4+ T cells sorted from PBMCs, obtained 5 days after the yellow fever booster vaccination. CDR3: CAISESTDGSYEQYF. CDR3 nucleotide sequence: TGTGCCATCAGTGAGTCGACCGACGGTTCCTACGAGCAGTACTTC.